The 30 T cell receptor beta chains below all came from one sample that was sequenced in a study of blood T cells in healthy people across ages. Alongside a J-beta primer mix, a sample-barcoded 5' primer served in a second PCR lasting 7 to 11 cycles. TCRdb itself ran the 5' RACE reads through MiXCR, one entry per CDR3 protein. This sample has around 1.5 million distinct CDR3 sequences, with about 40% found just once. Input material: blood. Receptor source: a woman aged 18-35 years in good health.

This clonotype was seen a handful of times. The rearrangement joins TRBV20-1 to TRBJ1-1; no firm D call. Trimming took 5 bases from V and 4 from J, leaving 20 bases between them. CDR1 and CDR2 from the germline V gene are DFQATT and SNEGSKA (reference sequence). This CDR3 has 15 amino acids. The CDR3 DNA sequence: TGCAGTGCTCTTGATCCGGGATCTACTGGCACTGAAGCTTTCTTT. This gives the protein CSALDPGSTGTEAFF.

This clonotype showed up many times. CDR3 DNA sequence: TGCAGCGTTGAGGATTCGAGCTACGAGCAGTACTTC. Translation: CSVEDSSYEQYF. The chain recombines TRBV29-1 with TRBJ2-7; D is undetermined. The V end lost 3 bases, the J end lost 3 bases, and 9 bases lay between the germline ends. The CDR3 is 12 residues long. Germline V gene lookup returns CDR1 SQVTM and CDR2 ANQGSEA.

The J gene is TRBJ1-1, the V gene TRBV6-5; D perhaps matches TRBD1 (5 bases). This CDR3 region has 14 residues. Trimming pared 6 bases from V and 0 bases from J, leaving 11 bases between. Germline V gene sequence: CDR1 MNHEY, CDR2 SVGAGI. For the CDR3, the DNA is TGTGCCAGCAGGCGAATGGGGCTGAACACTGAAGCTTTCTTT. Residues: CASRRMGLNTEAFF.

This clonotype was counted at least ten times. This rearrangement joins TRBV12-3 or TRBV12-4 to TRBJ2-7, with TRBD1 matching over 8 bases. V was clipped by 2 bases and J by 1 base; unmatched bases: 4. This CDR3 contains 15 residues. The CDR3 reads CASSLSRDRSYEQYF. The CDR3 DNA reads TGTGCCAGCAGTTTATCTAGGGACAGGTCCTACGAGCAGTACTTC.

This clonotype was recorded at least ten times. V and J are TRBV14 and TRBJ1-1, with TRBD1 matching 9 bases. With V trimmed by 4 bases and J by 5 bases, 8 bases remained unmatched. Germline lookup yields CDR1 SGHDN and CDR2 FVKESK. The CDR3 sequence is 15 residues long. The CDR3, as DNA: TGTGCCAGCAGCCTTCACCGACAGGGGGATACTGAAGCTTTCTTT. This sequence encodes CASSLHRQGDTEAFF.

The chain joins TRBV11-2 to TRBJ1-2; unclear D gene. There are 15 residues in the CDR3. The V end was cut by 1 base, the J end by 4 bases, with 13 bases between. Germline V gives CDR1 SGHAT, CDR2 FQNNGV. This CDR3 reads CASSLGPGEIYGYTF. For the CDR3, the DNA is TGTGCCAGCAGCTTAGGGCCCGGGGAAATCTATGGCTACACCTTC.

The chain is built from TRBV20-1 and TRBJ2-6; no clear D. Germline V gene sequence: CDR1 DFQATT, CDR2 SNEGSKA (reference sequence). The CDR3 loop spans 14 amino acids. Deletions cut 0 bases from V and 1 base from J, with 4 bases between. The CDR3 nucleotides are TGCAGTGCTAGAGAGGAATCTGGGGCCAACGTCCTGACTTTC. Its translation: CSAREESGANVLTF.

V is TRBV18 and J is TRBJ2-7; D is undetermined. This CDR3 has 14 amino acids. The germline V gene encodes CDR1 KGHSH and CDR2 LQKENI. V was trimmed by 1 base and J by 9 bases, leaving 16 bases between them. This chain's CDR3 is CASSPQDRGEGQYF. The CDR3, as DNA: TGTGCCAGCTCACCACAGGACCGCGGTGAAGGGCAGTACTTC.

The rearrangement joins TRBV9 to TRBJ1-3; 8 bases match TRBD1. Germline V CDR1 and CDR2: SGDLS, YYNGEE. The CDR3 runs 18 residues. After removal of 4 bases from V and 2 bases from J, the junction contained 14 bases not matched to a gene. The CDR3 nucleotides are TGTGCCAGCAGCTCTCGATCAGGGGGCGCTTACCCTGGAAACACCATATATTTT. It translates to CASSSRSGGAYPGNTIYF. The full variable domain, with the rest looked up from reference TRBV9 and TRBJ1-3, is DSGVTQTPKHLITATGQRVTLRCSPRSGDLSVYWYQQSLDQGLQFLIQYYNGEERAKGNILERFSAQQFPDLHSELNLSSLELGDSALYFCASSSRSGGAYPGNTIYFGEGSWLTVV.

This chain links TRBV4-1 with TRBJ2-7; unclear D gene. Germline values: CDR1 MGHRA, CDR2 YSYEKL. With 5 bases removed from V and 2 bases from J, the gap between germline ends came to 13 bases. CDR3 length equals 14 residues. Written as DNA, the CDR3 is TGCGCCAGCAGCAAGGGTCGCGGTCCCTACGAGCAGTACTTC. It specifies CASSKGRGPYEQYF.

This clonotype was seen only a few times. This sequence joins TRBV21-1 and TRBJ2-7. TRBV21-1 is termed a pseudogene. The CDR3 covers 12 residues. CDR3 DNA sequence: TGTGCCAGCAGGCATTGGGCCTACGAGCAGTACTTC. It yields the protein CASRHWAYEQYF.

The V gene is TRBV7-9, the J gene TRBJ1-1; no firm D call. Germline loops: CDR1 SEHNR, CDR2 FQNEAQ (reference sequence). V was clipped by 5 bases and J by 1 base, with 11 bases between them. The length of the CDR3 is 14 residues. The CDR3 region is CASSPTQQNTEAFF. CDR3 nucleotides: TGTGCCAGCAGCCCTACCCAGCAGAACACTGAAGCTTTCTTT.

To note about this clonotype: At one end the junction does not follow the germline gene, possibly because of a read error. The V call is TRBV20-1, the J call TRBJ2-1; 9 nucleotides agree with TRBD2. The CDR3 consists of 17 residues. CDR1 is DFQATT, CDR2 SNEGSKA, per germline (reference sequence). The DNA for the CDR3 is TGCGGTGCTAGAGACTGGCGGGGGGGCCCCTCCTACAATGAGCAGTTCTTC. This translates into CGARDWRGGPSYNEQFF.

This chain joins TRBV11-2 and TRBJ2-7; the D is unclear. Near its end, the DNA agrees better with TRBJ2-5, so the J call may be wrong. Per the germline V gene, CDR1 is SGHAT and CDR2 is FQNNGV. This CDR3 spans 13 amino acids. The CDR3 bases are TGTGCCAGCAGCTTAGACCACCGAGGGACCCAGTACTTC. Its translation is CASSLDHRGTQYF.

This clonotype was counted ten times or more. V and J are TRBV4-2 and TRBJ2-3; D is possibly TRBD2 (6 bases). The CDR3 covers 14 residues. The germline CDR1 and CDR2 sequences are LGHNA and YNFKEQ. Trimming cost V 1 base and J 4 bases, with 9 bases left between them. The CDR3 coding sequence is TGTGCCAGCAGCCAAGGACTAGGTGCAGATACGCAGTATTTT. Translation: CASSQGLGADTQYF.

The J gene is TRBJ2-4, the V gene TRBV7-9; D not resolved. Trimming pared 2 bases from V and 0 bases from J, leaving 8 bases between. Germline loops: CDR1 SEHNR, CDR2 FQNEAQ (reference sequence). CDR3 length: 15 amino acids. CDR3 protein: CASSLSLRAKNIQYF. In nucleotides, the CDR3 is TGTGCCAGCAGCTTAAGTCTGAGAGCCAAAAACATTCAGTACTTC.

This clonotype was found a few times. This chain connects TRBV12-3 or TRBV12-4 to TRBJ2-2, with TRBD1 matching 7 bases. V gave up 5 bases and J gave up 4 bases; unmatched junction bases: 7. There are 15 residues in the CDR3. CDR3 sequence (DNA): TGTGCCAGCAGTCCCCCCGACAGGGCCACCGGGGAGCTGTTTTTT. Translation: CASSPPDRATGELFF.

J is TRBJ1-4 and V is TRBV3-1; D unresolved. The V gene lost 4 bases and the J gene lost 8 bases, with 23 bases spanning the gap. The CDR3 length is 17 residues. Germline V gives CDR1 LGHDT, CDR2 YNNKEL (reference sequence). The CDR3 DNA follows: TGTGCCAGCAGCCCAAACCCTTTATTACCTCGGGAAGAAAAACTGTTTTTT. As protein: CASSPNPLLPREEKLFF.

The V gene is TRBV29-1, the J gene TRBJ2-7; D may be TRBD2 (6 bases). CDR1 SQVTM and CDR2 ANQGSEA come from the germline V gene. There are 12 residues in the CDR3. V gave up 3 bases and J gave up 10 bases, with 16 bases separating them. The DNA of the CDR3 is TGCAGCGTTGAGGACGCCGGGAGAACCCAGTACTTC. Translation: CSVEDAGRTQYF.

The chain is built from TRBV12-3 or TRBV12-4 and TRBJ2-4; 11 nucleotides line up with TRBD2. V shed 5 bases, J shed 2 bases, and the junction held 5 bases outside the gene matches. The CDR3 has 16 residues. CDR3 bases: TGTGCCAGCAGTCCACTAGCGGGAGCGACCAAAAACATTCAGTACTTC. It is translated as CASSPLAGATKNIQYF.

The genes are TRBV30 and TRBJ1-2, with TRBD1 as a possible D gene (5 bases). The CDR3 runs to 13 residues. V dropped 3 bases and J dropped 3 bases, with 11 bases sitting between them. Germline CDR1 is GTSNPN and CDR2 is SVGIG (reference sequence). The CDR3 region has the DNA TGTGCCTGGAGCCCCGACAGATACTATGGCTACACCTTC. Translating it yields CAWSPDRYYGYTF.

This chain joins TRBV10-3 and TRBJ2-5; TRBD1 or TRBD2 may be the D gene (6 bases each). The ends were cut back, 0 bases at V and 4 bases at J, with 12 bases in the middle. CDR3 size: 15 residues. CDR1 is ENHRY and CDR2 is SYGVKD in the germline V gene. CDR3 DNA sequence: TGTGCCATCAGTGAGTCACGGGGGCAGGGAGAGACCCAGTACTTC. This translates into CAISESRGQGETQYF.

The gene calls are TRBV7-9 and TRBJ2-7; 9 nucleotides align to TRBD1. V gave up 4 bases and J gave up 4 bases; unmatched junction bases: 11. CDR3 size: 16 residues. Germline V CDR1 and CDR2: SEHNR, FQNEAQ (reference sequence). The CDR3 here is CASSSTGGIGVYEQYF. Here the CDR3 DNA reads TGTGCCAGCAGCTCGACAGGGGGTATTGGAGTTTACGAGCAGTACTTC. The full variable domain, completed using reference TRBV7-9 and TRBJ2-7, is DTGVSQNPRHKITKRGQNVTFRCDPISEHNRLYWYRQTLGQGPEFLTYFQNEAQLEKSRLLSDRFSAERPKGSFSTLEIQRTEQGDSAMYLCASSSTGGIGVYEQYFGPGTRLTVT.

This clonotype was recorded a few times. The chain links TRBV29-1 to TRBJ2-5, with D possibly TRBD1 on 5 matching bases. V was pared by 4 bases and J by 0 bases, with 6 bases between. The CDR3 has 12 residues. Germline V CDR1 and CDR2: SQVTM, ANQGSEA. CDR3 loop: CSVGGYQETQYF. CDR3 in DNA: TGCAGCGTTGGGGGCTACCAAGAGACCCAGTACTTC.

The chain carries TRBV9 and TRBJ2-7; possibly TRBD1 or TRBD2 for D (5 bases each). This CDR3 spans 15 amino acids. Germline lookup yields CDR1 SGDLS and CDR2 YYNGEE. V dropped 1 base and J dropped 0 bases, with 11 bases sitting between them. CDR3 bases: TGTGCCAGCAGCGTACTTCCAGGGAGCTCCTACGAGCAGTACTTC. It yields the protein CASSVLPGSSYEQYF.

This chain links TRBV30 with TRBJ2-1; a weak D match, TRBD1 (5 bases). The DNA matches TRBJ2-7 better at its end, which makes the J call doubtful. Germline V gene sequence: CDR1 GTSNPN, CDR2 SVGIG (reference sequence). There are 15 residues in the CDR3. The CDR3 DNA follows: TGTGCCTGGAGTCGACTCCTGGGGCCCTACAATGAGCAGTACTTC. Protein sequence: CAWSRLLGPYNEQYF.

The chain recombines TRBV12-3 or TRBV12-4 with TRBJ2-3; possibly TRBD2 for D (5 bases). The length of the CDR3 is 14 residues. The ends were cut back, 7 bases at V and 4 bases at J, with 15 bases in the middle. In DNA form, the CDR3 reads TGTGCCAGCACCCTTAGGGAGAGGGCAGATACGCAGTATTTT. Translating gives CASTLRERADTQYF.

The rearrangement links TRBV20-1 to TRBJ1-2; 8 positions agree with TRBD1. Germline CDR1 is DFQATT and CDR2 is SNEGSKA (reference sequence). The CDR3 runs to 17 residues. The J segment lost 0 bases and the V segment lost 0 bases, leaving 9 bases of the junction unmatched. The CDR3 loop is CSARDVAGGIPNYGYTF. As DNA, the CDR3 is TGCAGTGCTAGAGATGTGGCAGGGGGCATTCCTAACTATGGCTACACCTTC.

The chain employs TRBV27 and TRBJ2-3, with 7 bases fitting TRBD1. V was pared by 5 bases and J by 8 bases, with 7 bases of the junction left unmatched. CDR1 is MNHEY, CDR2 SMNVEV, per germline (reference sequence). This CDR3 region has 13 residues. CDR3 nucleotides: TGTGCCAGCAGTGCCACAGGGGCCGCTACGCAGTATTTT. It translates to CASSATGAATQYF.

This chain uses TRBV5-5 with TRBJ2-1; the D gene could be TRBD1 or TRBD2 (5 bases each). TRBJ2-7 explains the end of the DNA better; the J call may be wrong. The CDR3 loop spans 16 amino acids. Per the germline V gene, CDR1 is SGHKS and CDR2 is YYEKEE (reference sequence). The CDR3 is CASSWGVQGAYNEQYF. The CDR3 coding sequence is TGTGCCAGCAGCTGGGGTGTGCAGGGAGCCTACAATGAGCAGTACTTC.